This T cell receptor beta chain originates from a study of PD-L1 blockade in urothelial cancer. Study as a whole: Administration of atezolizumab to patients began at some point between 2013 and 2015, at 1,200 mg intravenously every 3 weeks. Researchers looked at the blood 3 weeks (second dose) and 6 weeks after treatment began. Reported median T cell count for blood samples was 120,000 to 150,000.

This sample's time point: peripheral blood 6 weeks after treatment start. Sequencing used immunoSEQ multiplex PCR; TCRdb keeps in-frame clones, though not all of them. This sample yields about 120,000 clones, of which about 83% are seen a single time; roughly 2.4% belongs to the top ten. This CDR3 contains 15 residues. Germline V lookup: CDR1 MGHRA, CDR2 YSYEKL. Trimming shortened V by 4 bases and J by 5 bases, and 17 bases separated the two germline ends. Sequences were derived from PBMCs, sampled around atezolizumab (anti-PD-L1) treatment. The receptor was isolated from a man aged 45-60 years with urothelial cancer. V and J are TRBV4-1 and TRBJ2-5, with D perhaps matching TRBD2 (6 bases). The CDR3 region is CASSPFREPIETQYF. The CDR3 bases are TGCGCCAGCAGCCCCTTCCGGGAGCCTATTGAGACCCAGTACTTC.